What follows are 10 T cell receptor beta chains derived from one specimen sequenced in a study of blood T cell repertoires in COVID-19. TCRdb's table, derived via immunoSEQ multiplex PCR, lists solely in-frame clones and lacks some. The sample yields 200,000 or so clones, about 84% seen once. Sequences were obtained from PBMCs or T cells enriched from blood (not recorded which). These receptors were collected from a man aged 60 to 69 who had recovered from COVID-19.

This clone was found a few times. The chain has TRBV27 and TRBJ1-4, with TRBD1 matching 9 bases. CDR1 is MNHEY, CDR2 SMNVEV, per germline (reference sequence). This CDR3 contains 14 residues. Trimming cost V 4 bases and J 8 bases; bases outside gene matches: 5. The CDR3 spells CASSYRGLREKLFF. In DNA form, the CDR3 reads TGTGCCAGCAGTTACAGGGGGCTCAGGGAAAAACTGTTTTTT. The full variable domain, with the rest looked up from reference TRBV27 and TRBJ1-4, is EAQVTQNPRYLITVTGKKLTVTCSQNMNHEYMSWYRQDPGLGLRQIYYSMNVEVTDKGDVPEGYKVSRKEKRNFPLILESPSPNQTSLYFCASSYRGLREKLFFGSGTQLSVL.

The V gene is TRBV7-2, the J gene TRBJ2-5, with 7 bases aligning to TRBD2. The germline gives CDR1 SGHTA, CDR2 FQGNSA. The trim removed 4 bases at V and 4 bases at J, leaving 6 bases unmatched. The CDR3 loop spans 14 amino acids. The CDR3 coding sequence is TGTGCCAGCAGCTCCCATCGCGGGGGAGAGACCCAGTACTTC. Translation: CASSSHRGGETQYF.

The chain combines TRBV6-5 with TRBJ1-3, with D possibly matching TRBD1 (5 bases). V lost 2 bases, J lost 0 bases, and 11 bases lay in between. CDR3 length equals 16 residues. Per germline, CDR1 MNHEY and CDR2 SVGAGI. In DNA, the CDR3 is TGTGCCAGCAGTTACACACGACAGAGCTCTGGAAACACCATATATTTT. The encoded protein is CASSYTRQSSGNTIYF.

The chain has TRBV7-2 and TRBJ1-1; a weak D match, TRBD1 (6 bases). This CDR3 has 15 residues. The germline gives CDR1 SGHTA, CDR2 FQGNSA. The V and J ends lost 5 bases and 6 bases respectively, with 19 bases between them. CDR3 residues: CASSLGAGRGSEAFF. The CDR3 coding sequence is TGTGCCAGCAGCCTGGGGGCAGGGCGAGGGTCTGAAGCTTTCTTT.

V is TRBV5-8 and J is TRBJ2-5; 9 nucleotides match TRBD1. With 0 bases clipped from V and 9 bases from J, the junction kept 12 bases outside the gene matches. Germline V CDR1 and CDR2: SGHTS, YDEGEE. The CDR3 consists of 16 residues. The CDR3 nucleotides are TGTGCCAGCAGCTTGGTGAGGACAGGGGCCGCCGCGGCCCAGTACTTC. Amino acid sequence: CASSLVRTGAAAAQYF.

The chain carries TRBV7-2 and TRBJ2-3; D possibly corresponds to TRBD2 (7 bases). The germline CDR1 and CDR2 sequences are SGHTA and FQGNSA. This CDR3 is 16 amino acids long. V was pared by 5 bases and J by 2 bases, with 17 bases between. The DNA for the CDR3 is TGTGCCAGCAGCATAGGGGGGGAACCCTCCACAGATACGCAGTATTTT. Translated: CASSIGGEPSTDTQYF.

CDR3 protein: CAILQPQHF. The CDR3 coding sequence is TGTGCCATCCTACAGCCCCAGCATTTT. The J gene is TRBJ1-5, the V gene TRBV27; D remains unclear. The CDR3 loop spans 9 amino acids. Germline CDR1 is MNHEY and CDR2 is SMNVEV (reference sequence). The ends were cut back, 10 bases at V and 7 bases at J, with 5 bases in the middle.

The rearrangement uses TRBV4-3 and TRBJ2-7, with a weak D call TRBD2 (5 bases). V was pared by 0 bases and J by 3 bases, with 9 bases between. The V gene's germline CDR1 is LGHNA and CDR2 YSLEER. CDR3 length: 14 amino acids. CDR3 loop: CASSQDPGVYEQYF. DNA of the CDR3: TGCGCCAGCAGCCAAGATCCCGGGGTCTACGAGCAGTACTTC.

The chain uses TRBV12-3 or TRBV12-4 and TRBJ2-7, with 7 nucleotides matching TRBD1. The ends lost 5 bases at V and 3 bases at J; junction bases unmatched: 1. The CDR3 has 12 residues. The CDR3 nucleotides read TGTGCCAGCAGTAGGACAGGCTACGAGCAGTACTTC. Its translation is CASSRTGYEQYF.

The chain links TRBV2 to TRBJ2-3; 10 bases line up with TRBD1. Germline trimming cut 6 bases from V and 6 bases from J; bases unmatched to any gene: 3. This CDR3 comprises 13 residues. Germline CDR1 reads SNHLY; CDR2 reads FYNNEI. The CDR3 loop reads CASRPGQGDTQYF. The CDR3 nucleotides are TGTGCCAGCAGACCGGGACAGGGGGATACGCAGTATTTT.